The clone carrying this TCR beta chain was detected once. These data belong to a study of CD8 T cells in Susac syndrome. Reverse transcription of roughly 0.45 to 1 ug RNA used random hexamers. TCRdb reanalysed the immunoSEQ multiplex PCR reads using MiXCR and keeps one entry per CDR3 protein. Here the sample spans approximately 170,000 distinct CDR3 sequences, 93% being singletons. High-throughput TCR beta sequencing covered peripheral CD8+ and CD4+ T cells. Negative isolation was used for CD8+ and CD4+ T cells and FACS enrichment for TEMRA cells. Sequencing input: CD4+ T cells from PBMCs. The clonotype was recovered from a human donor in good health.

The CDR3 protein is CASSFWNEQFF. The CDR3 region has the DNA TGTGCCAGCAGCTTTTGGAATGAGCAGTTCTTC. The V and J genes are TRBV7-2 and TRBJ2-1, with D uncertain. Germline CDR1 reads SGHTA; CDR2 reads FQGNSA. The CDR3 is made up of 11 amino acids. Trimming left V 3 bases short and J 7 bases short, with 4 bases between.